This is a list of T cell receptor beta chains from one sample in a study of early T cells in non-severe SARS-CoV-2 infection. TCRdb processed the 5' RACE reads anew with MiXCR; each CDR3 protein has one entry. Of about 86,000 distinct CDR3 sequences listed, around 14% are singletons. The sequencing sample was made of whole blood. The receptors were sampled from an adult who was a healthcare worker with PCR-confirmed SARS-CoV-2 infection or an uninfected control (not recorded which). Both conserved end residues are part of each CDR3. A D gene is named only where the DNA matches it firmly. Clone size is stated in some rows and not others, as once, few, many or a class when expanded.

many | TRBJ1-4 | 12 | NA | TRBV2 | TGTGCCAGCAGGGCAACTAATGAAAAACTGTTTTTT | CASRATNEKLFF
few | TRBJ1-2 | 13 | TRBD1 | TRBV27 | TGTGCCAGCGGAGGGGGCTTCAACTATGGCTACACCTTC | CASGGGFNYGYTF
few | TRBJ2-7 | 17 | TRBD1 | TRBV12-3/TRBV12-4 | TGTGCCAGCAGTCCGGCCGGGACAGTACGAAAAGGCTACGAGCAGTACTTC | CASSPAGTVRKGYEQYF
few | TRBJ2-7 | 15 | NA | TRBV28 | TGTGCCAGCAACCCGAGCACAGTCGTCTCCTACGAGCAGTACTTC | CASNPSTVVSYEQYF
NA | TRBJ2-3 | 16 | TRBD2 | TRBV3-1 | TGTGCCAGCAGCCAAGAAGGGACTACCATGATGGATACGCAGTATTTT | CASSQEGTTMMDTQYF
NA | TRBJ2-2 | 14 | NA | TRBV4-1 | TGCGCCAGCAGCCAGGGGTCCTGGGCCGGGGAGCTGTTTTTT | CASSQGSWAGELFF
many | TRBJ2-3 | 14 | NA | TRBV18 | TGTGCCAGCTCACCAACTGCAGCCACAGATACGCAGTATTTT | CASSPTAATDTQYF
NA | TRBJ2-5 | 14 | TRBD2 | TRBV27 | TGTGCCAGCAGCCGCTGGGGGGAGGGAAAGACCCAGTACTTC | CASSRWGEGKTQYF
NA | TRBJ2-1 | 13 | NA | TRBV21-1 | TGTGCCAGTCTACTATCCCGATACAATGAGCAGTTCTTC | CASLLSRYNEQFF
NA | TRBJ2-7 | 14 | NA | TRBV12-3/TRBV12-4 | TGTGCCAGCAGTTTTGAGACAGGAGACGACGGGCAGTACTTC | CASSFETGDDGQYF
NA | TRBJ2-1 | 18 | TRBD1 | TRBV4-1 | TGCGCCAGCAGCCAAGTTTTCCCTGGGACAGCTGATTTCGCGGAGCAGTTCTTC | CASSQVFPGTADFAEQFF
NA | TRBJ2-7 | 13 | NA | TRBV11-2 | TGTGCCAGCAGCCCCAAGGGCATCGGCGAGCAGTACTTC | CASSPKGIGEQYF
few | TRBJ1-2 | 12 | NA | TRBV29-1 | TGCAGCGTTGAATGGACAGAGGATGGCTACACCTTC | CSVEWTEDGYTF
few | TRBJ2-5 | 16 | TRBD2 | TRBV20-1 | TGCAGTGCTAGAGAGGGAGTAGCGGGAGTTGTAGAGACCCAGTACTTC | CSAREGVAGVVETQYF
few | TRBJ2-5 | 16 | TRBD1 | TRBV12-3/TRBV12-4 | TGTGCCAGCAGACGATCAGGACAGGGAAGTTGGGAGACCCAGTACTTC | CASRRSGQGSWETQYF
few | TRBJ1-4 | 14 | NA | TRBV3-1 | TGTGCCAGCAGCCAAATGGGGGGCCGTGGAAAACTGTTTTTT | CASSQMGGRGKLFF
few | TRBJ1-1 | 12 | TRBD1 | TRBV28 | TGTGCCAGCCACGACAGGGCGGATTTGGCTTTCTTT | CASHDRADLAFF
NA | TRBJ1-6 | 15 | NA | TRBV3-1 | TGTGCCAGCAGCCAATTGTCGTCACGGGGTGATCCCCTCCACTTT | CASSQLSSRGDPLHF
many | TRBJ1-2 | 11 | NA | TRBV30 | TGTGCCTGTAGGGGTACCTATGGCTACACCTTC | CACRGTYGYTF
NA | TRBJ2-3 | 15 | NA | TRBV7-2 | TGTGCCAGCAGCCCTACTCCCGGAGGCACAGATACGCAGTATTTT | CASSPTPGGTDTQYF
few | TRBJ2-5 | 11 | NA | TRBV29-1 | TGCAGCGTTAAGGAGGGGGAGACCCAGTACTTC | CSVKEGETQYF
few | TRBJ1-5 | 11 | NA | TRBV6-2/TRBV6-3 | TGTGCCACCGGTAGCAATCAGCCCCAGCATTTT | CATGSNQPQHF
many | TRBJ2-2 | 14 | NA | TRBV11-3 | TGTGCCAGCAGCTTAAAACAGAACACCGGGGAGCTGTTTTTT | CASSLKQNTGELFF
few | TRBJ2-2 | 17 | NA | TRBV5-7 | NA | CASRGASDRETPGSCFF
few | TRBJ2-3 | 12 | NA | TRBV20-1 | TGCAGTGCATGGGACAACACAGATACGCAGTATTTT | CSAWDNTDTQYF
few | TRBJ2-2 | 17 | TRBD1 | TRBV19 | TGTGCCAGTAGTCGGACAGGTCGTCTTGAGAACACCGGGGAGCTGTTTTTT | CASSRTGRLENTGELFF
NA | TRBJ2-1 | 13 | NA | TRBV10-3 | TGTGCCATCGGCGGCCGAAACAACAATGAGCAGTTCTTC | CAIGGRNNNEQFF
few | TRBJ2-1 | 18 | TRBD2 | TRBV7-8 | TGTGCCAGCAGCGCGATCAAGACTAGCCTAAGATGGTACAATGAGCAGTTCTTC | CASSAIKTSLRWYNEQFF
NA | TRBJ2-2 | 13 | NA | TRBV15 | TGTGCCACCAGCAGAGCCCGTGTATGGGAGCTGTTTTTT | CATSRARVWELFF
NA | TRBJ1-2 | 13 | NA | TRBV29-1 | TGCAGCGTTGATAAGGTTGGAGGGACAGGCTACACCTTC | CSVDKVGGTGYTF
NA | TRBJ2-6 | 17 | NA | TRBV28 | TGTGCCAGCAGCGCGAGAGGGGCCGGCTCTGGGGCCAACGTCCTGACTTTC | CASSARGAGSGANVLTF
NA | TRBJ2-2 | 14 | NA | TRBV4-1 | TGCGCCAGCAGCCAAGATGTCAAAAGCGGGGAGCTGTTTTTT | CASSQDVKSGELFF
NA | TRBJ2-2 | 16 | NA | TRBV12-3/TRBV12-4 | TGTGCCAGCAGTCCCCGGACCAAGGTTAACACCGGGGAGCTGTTTTTT | CASSPRTKVNTGELFF
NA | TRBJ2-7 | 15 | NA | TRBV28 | TGTGCCAGCAGTCTCACAGGGCCCCCCCCCTACGAGCAGTACTTC | CASSLTGPPPYEQYF
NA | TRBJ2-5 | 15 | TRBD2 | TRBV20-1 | TGCAGTGCTAGAGGTGCTAGCGGGCCCATGGAGACCCAGTACTTC | CSARGASGPMETQYF
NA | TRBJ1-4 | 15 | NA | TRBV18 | TGTGCCAGCTCACCACCGAACAGGGACGGGGAAAAACTGTTTTTT | CASSPPNRDGEKLFF
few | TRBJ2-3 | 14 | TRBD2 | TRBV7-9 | TGTGCCAGCAGCTCGGGACTAGCAGCCGATACGCAGTATTTT | CASSSGLAADTQYF
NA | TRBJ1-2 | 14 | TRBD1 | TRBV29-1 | TGCAGCGTTGAGAGACAGGGGTTGGGCTATGGCTACACCTTC | CSVERQGLGYGYTF
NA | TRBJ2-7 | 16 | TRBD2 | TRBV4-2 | TGTGCCAGCAGCCAGGCCACTAGCGGGGGCTCCTACGAGCAGTACTTC | CASSQATSGGSYEQYF
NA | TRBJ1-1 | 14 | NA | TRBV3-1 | TGTGCCAGCAGCCAAGATCCCGTGAACACTGAAGCTTTCTTT | CASSQDPVNTEAFF